These T cell receptor beta chains were read from a single sample in a study of T cell responses to AZD1222 COVID-19 vaccine. TCRdb's table, derived via immunoSEQ multiplex PCR, lists solely in-frame clones and lacks some. The sample has about 92,000 clones, just over 85% seen once; the top ten hold about 10%. This sample comprised peripheral blood, obtained on day 0 of AZD1222 vaccination. The receptors derive from an adult in good health. CDR3s include the opening cysteine and the closing phenylalanine or tryptophan. A D gene is named only where the DNA matches it firmly. Some rows mark clone size as missing; the rest say once, few, many or name a class of expanded clone.

j_gene,abundance,d_gene,v_gene,CDR3nt,CDR3aa
TRBJ1-2,few,TRBD1,TRBV19,TGTGCCATCGGTTCAGGGGGCGTTACTAACTATGGCTACACCTTC,CAIGSGGVTNYGYTF
TRBJ2-1,-,TRBD2,TRBV19,TGTGCCAGTAGTTCCTATAGCGGGGCCGGATACAATGAGCAGTTCTTC,CASSSYSGAGYNEQFF
TRBJ2-3,-,TRBD1,TRBV5-1,TGCGCCAGCAGCCGGGACAGCGTGGCTACGCAGTATTTT,CASSRDSVATQYF
TRBJ2-1,-,-,TRBV5-1,TGCGCCAGCAGCTTGAATGGGCGGGGTTCCTACAATGAGCAGTTCTTC,CASSLNGRGSYNEQFF
TRBJ2-1,-,-,TRBV24-1,TGTGCCACCAGTGATCCGGGACCAGCCCTTTGGGATGAGCAGTTCTTC,CATSDPGPALWDEQFF
TRBJ1-1,-,-,TRBV7-2,TGTGCCAGCAGCTTCTTAACCGCTGGGGGCACTGAAGCTTTCTTT,CASSFLTAGGTEAFF
TRBJ2-1,-,-,TRBV30,TGTGCCTGGAGACGTGACAATGAGCAGTTCTTC,CAWRRDNEQFF
TRBJ1-1,once,-,TRBV3-1/TRBV3-2,TGTGCCAGCAGCCAAAAGGCTAGGGACACTGAAGCTTTCTTT,CASSQKARDTEAFF
TRBJ2-5,-,-,TRBV5-1,TGCGCCAGCAGCTCGGGGTCAGGGAAGCAAGAGACCCAGTACTTC,CASSSGSGKQETQYF
TRBJ2-5,-,-,TRBV5-6,TGTGCCAGCAGCTTGGCGCTGGGAACGGCCCAGTACTTC,CASSLALGTAQYF
TRBJ1-2,-,-,TRBV6-6,TGTGCCAGCTACAACCTTTATGGCTACACCTTC,CASYNLYGYTF
TRBJ2-7,-,TRBD1,TRBV29-1,TGCAGCGTTTTCCGACAGGGGGCAATTAAGGAGCAGTACTTC,CSVFRQGAIKEQYF
TRBJ1-6,-,TRBD1,TRBV3-1/TRBV3-2,TGTGCCAGCAGCCAGTTAAGACAGGGAGATTCACCCCTCCACTTT,CASSQLRQGDSPLHF
TRBJ2-7,-,TRBD2,TRBV20-1,TGCAGTGCTAGTAGACTAGCGGGAGACCTCGCCTACGAGCAGTACTTC,CSASRLAGDLAYEQYF
TRBJ2-5,few,TRBD2,TRBV5-1,TGCGCCAGCAGACAAAGTGGACTAGCGGGAGTAGAGACCCAGTACTTC,CASRQSGLAGVETQYF
TRBJ2-1,-,TRBD1,TRBV28,TGTGCCAGCAGAATCCGGGACAGGACCAATGAGCAGTTCTTC,CASRIRDRTNEQFF
TRBJ1-6,once,-,TRBV5-6,TGTGCCAGCAGCTTGCTCGGAGTAGGGGTAGGCTCACCCCTCCACTTT,CASSLLGVGVGSPLHF
TRBJ1-1,-,-,TRBV19,TGTGCCAGTAGTATGAGGGCAGGCCAGAACACTGAAGCTTTCTTT,CASSMRAGQNTEAFF
TRBJ1-6,-,TRBD1,TRBV19,TGTGCCAGTAGTACCCAGGGGGCGCATTCACCCCTCCACTTT,CASSTQGAHSPLHF
TRBJ1-1,few,-,TRBV3-1/TRBV3-2,TGTGCCAGCAGCCCGGTTGGGACGGGAATGAACACTGAAGCTTTCTTT,CASSPVGTGMNTEAFF
TRBJ2-7,once,TRBD1,TRBV4-2,TGTGCCAGCAGCCCCGCGGGACAGGGGGCGTCTCCCACCTACGAGCAGTACTTC,CASSPAGQGASPTYEQYF
TRBJ1-1,-,TRBD1,TRBV6-1,TGTGCCAGCAGTAAGGGACAGGGGAACACTGAAGCTTTCTTT,CASSKGQGNTEAFF
TRBJ2-7,-,-,TRBV7-2,TGTGCCAGCAGCTTAACCCGGCCTCCCGGGCTCTCCTACGAGCAGTACTTC,CASSLTRPPGLSYEQYF
TRBJ1-2,-,TRBD1,TRBV5-1,TGCGCCAGCAGTACTCGACAGGGAGTTAACTATGGCTACACCTTC,CASSTRQGVNYGYTF
TRBJ2-5,-,-,TRBV5-1,TGCGCCAGCAGCTCTATGGGGGCCAGAGAGACCCAGTACTTC,CASSSMGARETQYF
TRBJ2-3,-,TRBD1,TRBV5-1,TGCGCCAGCAGCTTGACAGGGGGAGCAGATACGCAGTATTTT,CASSLTGGADTQYF
TRBJ2-1,-,TRBD2,TRBV6-5,TGTGCCGCCCGGGCTAGCGGGGGGCATGAGCAGTTCTTC,CAARASGGHEQFF
TRBJ2-7,-,-,TRBV6-5,TGTGCCAGCAGTCCCCGGCAGGGGGGCTCCTACGAGCAGTACTTC,CASSPRQGGSYEQYF
TRBJ2-1,-,-,TRBV6-1,TGTGCCAGCAGTGAAACACAGGGTGGTCGTGAGCAGTTCTTC,CASSETQGGREQFF